This TCR beta chain was identified in a study of blood T cell repertoires in COVID-19. Whole-study context: Sample material is recorded as cDNA or gDNA derived from T cells, B-cell-depleted T cells, or PBMCs.

Original handling: Estimated nucleated cell counts came from reference gene primer amplification. The data were produced by immunoSEQ multiplex PCR, yet TCRdb's version contains in-frame clones alone and is incomplete. That table furnishes V, J and clone size, whereas the DNA furnished D and trimming. In the table there are 75,000 to 95,000 clones, 70% to 90% of which are singletons. Trimming stripped 3 bases from V and 6 bases from J, with 23 bases between. From germline, CDR1 is LNHDA and CDR2 SQIVND (reference sequence). The CDR3 runs 17 residues. This clonotype was sampled from a woman of 80 years or more with acute or convalescent COVID-19. The chain carries TRBV19 and TRBJ1-2; D may be TRBD1 (5 bases). Sequenced input: peripheral blood. The CDR3: CASSMVAGLTQTNGYTF. The CDR3 DNA reads TGTGCCAGTAGTATGGTGGCAGGGCTCACTCAAACAAATGGCTACACCTTC.